A selection of T cell receptor beta chains follows, all from one sample in a study of early T cells in non-severe SARS-CoV-2 infection. TCRdb re-derived calls from the 5' RACE reads in MiXCR, one entry per CDR3 protein. Counted here are tens of thousands of distinct CDR3 sequences, 5.5% to 8.5% occurring once; the ten biggest clones make up around 5%. The sequences come from whole blood, collected at baseline. The receptor set was obtained from an adult who was a healthcare worker with PCR-confirmed SARS-CoV-2 infection or an uninfected control (not recorded which). The CDR3 runs from the conserved cysteine through the conserved F or W. Fields, in order: V gene, clone size, D gene, J gene, CDR3 DNA, CDR3 protein. D genes are given only for firm matches. A row's size may be missing; if present it is once, few, many or a size class.

TRBV7-6,many,TRBD1,TRBJ1-2,TGTGCCAGCAGCTTATCGGGACAGGGTCCCTATGGCTACACCTTC,CASSLSGQGPYGYTF
TRBV6-1,many,NA,TRBJ2-5,TGTGCCAGCAGTGAAGCCCCTTTTGGGGGCGGCGAGACCCAGTACTTC,CASSEAPFGGGETQYF
TRBV20-1,many,NA,TRBJ1-5,TGCAGTGCTAGTTCCGGGCCGTATACCAATCAGCCCCAGCATTTT,CSASSGPYTNQPQHF
TRBV12-3/TRBV12-4,many,NA,TRBJ1-5,TGTGCCAGCAGTTTTCAGGGCGTAGGTCAGCCCCAGCATTTT,CASSFQGVGQPQHF
TRBV5-1,NA,NA,TRBJ2-3,TGCGCCAGCAGCTGGGGGGCCACAGATACGCAGTATTTT,CASSWGATDTQYF
TRBV7-2,many,TRBD2,TRBJ2-7,TGTGCCAGCAGCCCCTTCGGGACTAGCGGGGAAGCCTACGAGCAGTACTTC,CASSPFGTSGEAYEQYF
TRBV12-3/TRBV12-4,few,NA,TRBJ2-2,TGTGCCAGCAGTTTTTGGGGGGCGGCCGGGGAGCTGTTTTTT,CASSFWGAAGELFF
TRBV3-1,many,TRBD1,TRBJ2-3,TGTGCCAGCAGCCAAGAGGGTTCCCGGGACAGGTTCGCAGATACGCAGTATTTT,CASSQEGSRDRFADTQYF
TRBV5-1,many,NA,TRBJ2-2,TGCGCCAGCAGCTGGGACGGATCCATCGGGGAGCTGTTTTTT,CASSWDGSIGELFF
TRBV2,NA,TRBD1,TRBJ2-4,TGTGCCAGCAGTGAAGCCCCGGGACAGGGACTAGCCAAAAACATTCAGTACTTC,CASSEAPGQGLAKNIQYF
TRBV5-1,many,NA,TRBJ1-1,TGCGCCAGCAGCTCCGGGGGGGCTCAAGCTTTCTTT,CASSSGGAQAFF
TRBV18,few,TRBD1,TRBJ2-1,TGTGCCAGCTCAGGACGTTGGGACAGGGCCGACAATGAGCAGTTCTTC,CASSGRWDRADNEQFF
TRBV20-1,NA,TRBD2,TRBJ2-3,TGCAGTGCTAGTCGTCTAGCGGGGGGGCCTCGAGGAGATACGCAGTATTTT,CSASRLAGGPRGDTQYF
TRBV20-1,NA,TRBD1,TRBJ1-4,TGCAGTGCCGTTGGACAGGATGAAAAACTGTTTTTT,CSAVGQDEKLFF
TRBV10-3,few,NA,TRBJ1-6,TGTGCCATCACCCCCTCCAGGGAAGATTCACCCCTCCACTTT,CAITPSREDSPLHF
TRBV7-8,NA,TRBD2,TRBJ2-3,TGTGCCAGCAGCTCGAGCCTAGCGGGGGGTTCCTTCGTTATAGAGGATACGCAGTATTTT,CASSSSLAGGSFVIEDTQYF
TRBV28,few,NA,TRBJ2-7,TGTGCCAGCAGTTTAATAGCAGGTGACTCCTACGAGCAGTACTTC,CASSLIAGDSYEQYF
TRBV10-3,NA,NA,TRBJ1-3,TGTGCCATCAGGGAACAGAGCTCTGGAAACACCATATATTTT,CAIREQSSGNTIYF
TRBV20-1,NA,TRBD1,TRBJ2-7,TGCAGTGCTGGGGGACAGGTGATATACGAGCAGTACTTC,CSAGGQVIYEQYF
TRBV5-1,many,TRBD1,TRBJ2-1,TGCGCCAGCAGATTGAACAGGGGGAATGAGCAGTTCTTC,CASRLNRGNEQFF
TRBV10-3,many,NA,TRBJ2-1,TGTGCCATCAGTGAGATGGCAGAAAATGAGCAGTTCTTC,CAISEMAENEQFF
TRBV12-3/TRBV12-4,many,NA,TRBJ1-2,TGTGCCAGCAGTATCGCTAGAGGGGCAGGTAGTGGCTACACCTTC,CASSIARGAGSGYTF
TRBV28,many,NA,TRBJ2-3,TGTGCCAGCAGTTTGAGGGCGTTTAAATCCACAGATACGCAGTATTTT,CASSLRAFKSTDTQYF
TRBV15,NA,NA,TRBJ1-6,TGTGCCACCAGCAGAGATAATGGGAGGGCACGGGGCAGTAATTCACCCCTCCACTTT,CATSRDNGRARGSNSPLHF
TRBV5-1,NA,NA,TRBJ1-2,TGCGCCAGCAGCCCGCGCGCCCTAGGTGCGCATGGCTACACCTTC,CASSPRALGAHGYTF
TRBV4-1,NA,NA,TRBJ1-4,TGCGCCAGCAGCCAAGACAATGAAAAACTGTTTTTT,CASSQDNEKLFF
TRBV5-3,many,TRBD2,TRBJ2-3,TGTGCCAGAAGAGAGGCTAGCGGCCCACCAGATACGCAGTATTTT,CARREASGPPDTQYF
TRBV12-3/TRBV12-4,NA,NA,TRBJ2-3,TGTGCCAGCAGTTTAATCCTAGCGTCAAATACGCAGTATTTT,CASSLILASNTQYF
TRBV7-2,few,TRBD1,TRBJ2-1,TGTGCCAGCAGCTCACAGACAGGGCTGATCAATGAGCAGTTCTTC,CASSSQTGLINEQFF
TRBV5-4,many,TRBD1,TRBJ2-5,TGTGCCAGCAGCCAGACCGGGACAGACCAAGAGACCCAGTACTTC,CASSQTGTDQETQYF
TRBV28,many,NA,TRBJ1-6,TGTGCCAGCAGTTTGGGTTCGGGGGGGTCTATGGGTTCACCCCTCCACTTT,CASSLGSGGSMGSPLHF